Detailed here is one T cell receptor (beta chain). Its antigen is not identified. From germline, CDR1 is MNHEY and CDR2 SVGAGI. The CDR3 loop spans 14 amino acids. The V gene lost 2 bases and the J gene lost 1 base, with 9 bases spanning the gap. Measured with immunoSEQ multiplex PCR; TCRdb has only the in-frame clones, and not every one. The sample has 100,000 to 150,000 clones, 89% seen once. The donors formed part of the roughly 110-subject validation cohort, distinct from the roughly 630-subject first cohort. These data originate in a study of cytomegalovirus exposure and HLA in healthy donors. Study-wide results and caveats: Some TCR beta chains (roughly 160 of them) were listed as cytomegalovirus-associated. Most observed TCR sequences were rare, whereas some public TCRs were detected in many donors.

The material sequenced was PBMCs. This chain uses TRBV6-5 with TRBJ2-7; D is perhaps TRBD2 (5 bases). The TCR comes from a woman in her late teens or twenties in good health and CMV-seronegative. The CDR3 spells CASSYAGVSYEQYF. The CDR3 coding sequence is TGTGCCAGCAGTTACGCCGGGGTTTCCTACGAGCAGTACTTC.